Detailed here is one T cell receptor (beta chain). Its antigen remains unknown. The sample belongs to a study of shared clonotypes between healthy human individuals. Background on the study: A couple of female and a few male donors aged 18 to 49 were enrolled.

Findings and caveats of the study: Non-shared clonotypes had lower generation probabilities than clonotypes shared by all four sorted-subset donors. Blood alone was sampled, and tissue repertoires likely differ.

Everyone who donated was a Caucasian adult who lived in Nashville, Tennessee. CDR1 is SGHRS, CDR2 YFSETQ, per germline. Trimming removed 4 bases from V and 4 bases from J; junction bases left unmatched: 11. CDR3 length: 17 amino acids. Only in-frame clones appear in the TCRdb table, and some are missing; sequencing was by immunoSEQ multiplex PCR. The sample yields roughly 1.5 million clones, roughly 98% seen once. Sequencing used naive CD4+ T cells sorted from blood. Subset noted: CD45RA+ positively selected. This TCR came from a man aged 30 to 45 in good health. The chain has TRBV5-1 and TRBJ1-2; 12 nucleotides align to TRBD1. CDR3 nucleotide sequence: TGCGCCAGCAGCAGAGAGGGGACAGGGGGCTCGATCTATGGCTACACCTTC. This encodes CASSREGTGGSIYGYTF.